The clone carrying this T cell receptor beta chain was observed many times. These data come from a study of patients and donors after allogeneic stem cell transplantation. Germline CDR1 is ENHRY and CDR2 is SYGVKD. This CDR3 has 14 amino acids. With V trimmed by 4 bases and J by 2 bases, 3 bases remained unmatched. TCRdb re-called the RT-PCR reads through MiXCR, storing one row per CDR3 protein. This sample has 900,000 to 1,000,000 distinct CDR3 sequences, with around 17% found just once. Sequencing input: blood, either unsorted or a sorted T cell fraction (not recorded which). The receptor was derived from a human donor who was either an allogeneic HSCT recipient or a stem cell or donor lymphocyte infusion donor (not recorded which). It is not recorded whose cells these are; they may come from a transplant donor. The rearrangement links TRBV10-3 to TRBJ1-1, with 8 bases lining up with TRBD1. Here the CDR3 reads CAISGGTGNTEAFF. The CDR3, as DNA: TGTGCCATCAGTGGGGGGACAGGCAACACTGAAGCTTTCTTT.